These 9 T cell receptor beta chains share one sample of origin, sequenced in a study of blood T cells in healthy people across ages. PCR was performed a second time for about 7 to 11 cycles using a sample-barcoded 5' primer and a J-beta primer mix. In TCRdb, the 5' RACE reads were re-called with MiXCR into one record per CDR3 protein. The top ten clones hold around 10% of a sample with over 450,000 distinct CDR3 sequences, less than 25% of them seen once. The data also belong to a second study, concerning T cells of mothers and their children.

The sequencing input was blood. These receptors were obtained from a boy younger than 18 in good health.

The chain has TRBV6-2 or TRBV6-3 and TRBJ2-1, with a tentative D call TRBD2 (6 bases). V lost 6 bases to trimming and J lost 16 bases, with 16 bases between them. Germline CDR1 reads MNHEY; CDR2 reads SVGEGT. The length of the CDR3 is 11 residues. This CDR3 reads CASRGILASFF. The CDR3 DNA sequence: TGTGCCAGCAGGGGTATACTAGCATCTTTCTTC.

This clonotype showed up many times. The genes are TRBV27 and TRBJ2-3; 12 bases are a match to TRBD2. The CDR3 totals 15 residues. The germline V gene has CDR1 MNHEY and CDR2 SMNVEV (reference sequence). V trimming: 5 bases; J trimming: 7 bases; junction bases outside the gene matches: 7. CDR3 sequence (DNA): TGTGCCAGCAGTCTCCGGACTAGCGGGGCTTATACGCAGTATTTT. Its protein is CASSLRTSGAYTQYF.

This chain links TRBV29-1 with TRBJ1-1, with D possibly being TRBD1 (6 bases). This CDR3 is 13 amino acids long. V lost 4 bases to trimming and J lost 2 bases, with 11 bases between them. The V gene's germline CDR1 is SQVTM and CDR2 ANQGSEA. In DNA, the CDR3 is TGCAGCGTTGTGGGGGGCCCCAACACTGAAGCTTTCTTT. Its translation is CSVVGGPNTEAFF.

This clonotype turned up a few times. This chain connects TRBV7-6 to TRBJ2-2; the match to TRBD1 covers 9 bases. Germline assignment: CDR1 SGHVS and CDR2 FNYEAQ. The CDR3 sequence is 17 residues long. V lost 7 bases and J lost 6; bases outside the gene matches: 15. The CDR3 protein is CASTAQRGQGPSGELFF. CDR3 coding DNA: TGTGCCAGCACCGCTCAGAGAGGACAGGGGCCGTCCGGGGAGCTGTTTTTT.

V usage is TRBV28 and J usage is TRBJ2-3, with D perhaps matching TRBD2 (7 bases). CDR1 and CDR2 (germline): MDHEN, SYDVKM. The CDR3 contains 15 residues. With 6 bases removed from V and 2 bases from J, the gap between germline ends came to 15 bases. The CDR3 reads CASRRGGVFTDTQYF. The CDR3 DNA is TGTGCCAGCAGGAGGGGGGGAGTGTTCACAGATACGCAGTATTTT.

This chain links TRBV28 with TRBJ1-4; possible D gene TRBD1, 6 bases. CDR3 size: 14 residues. Between the trimmed V and J ends, which lost 8 bases and 7 bases, there was a span of 17 bases. The germline gives CDR1 MDHEN, CDR2 SYDVKM. CDR3 region: CASLDPGGAEKLFF. The CDR3 DNA follows: TGTGCCAGCCTGGACCCGGGGGGGGCTGAAAAACTGTTTTTT.

This clonotype was observed a few times. Here the CDR3 reads CASSPTNLDWPPRDTQYF. The CDR3 bases are TGTGCCAGCAGTCCGACAAATTTGGACTGGCCCCCACGGGATACGCAGTATTTT. The chain uses TRBV12-3 or TRBV12-4 and TRBJ2-3, with D possibly matching TRBD2 (5 bases). The CDR3 runs to 18 residues. Trimming left V 5 bases short and J 6 bases short, with 27 bases between.

The rearrangement links TRBV27 to TRBJ2-5; tentatively, D is TRBD2 (5 bases). V lost 6 bases, J lost 1 base, and 15 bases lay in between. The CDR3 totals 15 residues. Germline CDR1 is MNHEY and CDR2 is SMNVEV (reference sequence). The CDR3 DNA is TGTGCCAGCAGCCCCGGACGGGGAGTCCAAGAGACCCAGTACTTC. Protein: CASSPGRGVQETQYF.

The chain links TRBV14 to TRBJ1-2; the D is unclear. CDR3 length: 13 residues. V lost 4 bases and J 0 bases, leaving 6 bases between the germline ends. Germline assignment: CDR1 SGHDN and CDR2 FVKESK. The CDR3 sequence is CASSRLANYGYTF. The CDR3 DNA follows: TGTGCCAGCAGCCGTCTAGCTAACTATGGCTACACCTTC.